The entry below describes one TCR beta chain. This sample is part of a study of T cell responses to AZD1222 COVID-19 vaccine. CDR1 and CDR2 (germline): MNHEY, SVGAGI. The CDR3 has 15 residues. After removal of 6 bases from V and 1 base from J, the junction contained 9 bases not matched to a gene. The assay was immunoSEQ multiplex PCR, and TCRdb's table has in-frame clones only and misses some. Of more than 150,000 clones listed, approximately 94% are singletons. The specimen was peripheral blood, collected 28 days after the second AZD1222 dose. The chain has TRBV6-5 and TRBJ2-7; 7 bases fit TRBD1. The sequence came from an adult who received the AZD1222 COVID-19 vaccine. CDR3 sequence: CASSPGQESSYEQYF. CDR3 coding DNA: TGTGCCAGCAGCCCCGGACAGGAGTCTTCCTACGAGCAGTACTTC.